This T cell receptor beta chain was recorded in a study of blood T cells in healthy people across ages. Study results and caveats: When set beside aged donors, long-lived donors presented more naive CD4+ cells and higher diversity.

A J-beta primer mix and a sample-barcoded 5' primer were used in a second PCR of roughly 6 to 11 cycles. A single record per CDR3 protein comes from TCRdb applying MiXCR to the 5' RACE reads. The sample holds 600,000 or so distinct CDR3 sequences, about 30% seen once. This clonotype was seen many times. Its antigen is currently unknown. The TCR sequence derives from a woman of 80 years or more in good health. The sequenced sample consisted of blood.

Here the CDR3 reads CASEGGVKETQYF. For the CDR3, the DNA is TGTGCCAGCGAGGGGGGGGTAAAAGAGACCCAGTACTTC. The chain is built from TRBV2 and TRBJ2-5, with D possibly TRBD2 on 7 matching bases. Deletions cut 8 bases from V and 3 bases from J, with 13 bases between. Germline CDR1 SNHLY, CDR2 FYNNEI. The CDR3 totals 13 residues. Full variable domain (outside the CDR3, taken from reference TRBV2 and TRBJ2-5): EPEVTQTPSHQVTQMGQEVILRCVPISNHLYFYWYRQILGQKVEFLVSFYNNEISEKSEIFDDQFSVERPDGSNFTLKIRSTKLEDSAMYFCASEGGVKETQYFGPGTRLLVL.